These T cell receptor beta chains were read from a single sample in a study of control samples from healthy donors and cancer patients. Clones were sequenced by immunoSEQ multiplex PCR, and TCRdb holds only the in-frame ones, with some missing. The data show 100,000 to 150,000 clones, about 90% seen once. The specimen was blood. These receptors all come from a man aged 18 to 35 in good health. CDR3s include the opening cysteine and the closing phenylalanine or tryptophan. D genes are given only for firm matches. Not every row has a clone size; where given, it reads once, few, many or a size class.

abundance,v_gene,j_gene,d_gene,CDR3aa,CDR3nt
-,TRBV28,TRBJ1-6,TRBD1,CASEGQGSSPLHF,TGTGCCAGCGAGGGACAGGGAAGTTCACCCCTCCACTTT
-,TRBV27,TRBJ1-4,TRBD1,CASRGSTGGIEKLFF,TGTGCCAGCAGGGGCTCGACAGGGGGCATTGAAAAACTGTTTTTT
-,TRBV5-1,TRBJ2-7,-,CASSSQGYEQYF,TGCGCCAGCAGCTCCCAGGGGTACGAGCAGTACTTC
-,TRBV19,TRBJ1-6,-,CASSIPGGGSPLHF,TGTGCCAGTAGTATACCGGGGGGCGGATCACCCCTCCACTTT
-,TRBV7-2,TRBJ1-5,TRBD1,CASSVRDRGQPQHF,TGTGCCAGCAGCGTCCGGGACAGGGGCCAGCCCCAGCATTTT
-,TRBV9,TRBJ1-1,-,CASSTLTADLGF,TGTGCCAGCAGCACTCTGACAGCAGATTTAGGGTTT
once,TRBV5-1,TRBJ2-7,TRBD1,CASIQGTNFYEQYF,TGCGCCAGTATACAGGGGACCAACTTCTACGAGCAGTACTTC
-,TRBV4-2,TRBJ2-7,-,CASSQDRKGTPQYF,TGTGCCAGCAGCCAAGATCGCAAGGGGACACCGCAGTACTTC
-,TRBV7-2,TRBJ1-6,TRBD1,CASSRTGTGVNSPLHF,TGTGCCAGCAGCCGGACAGGGACTGGTGTGAATTCACCCCTCCACTTT
-,TRBV19,TRBJ1-1,-,CASSADSRSNTEAFF,TGTGCCAGTAGTGCCGACAGCCGTAGCAACACTGAAGCTTTCTTT
-,TRBV9,TRBJ1-2,TRBD1,CASTVSGQGYYGYTF,TGTGCCAGCACCGTATCGGGACAGGGATACTATGGCTACACCTTC
-,TRBV5-1,TRBJ2-1,TRBD1,CASREPGQGLAYNEQFF,TGCGCCAGCAGGGAGCCGGGACAGGGTTTGGCCTACAATGAGCAGTTCTTC
-,TRBV6-5,TRBJ1-1,TRBD1,CASLGTGWNTEAFF,TGTGCCAGCCTCGGGACAGGGTGGAACACTGAAGCTTTCTTT
-,TRBV30,TRBJ2-7,-,CAGMGAVGERTYEQYF,TGTGCCGGGATGGGGGCCGTCGGGGAGAGGACCTACGAGCAGTACTTC
-,TRBV27,TRBJ2-6,TRBD2,CASRKGRGAPSGANVLTF,TGTGCCAGCAGAAAGGGGCGGGGGGCCCCCTCTGGGGCCAACGTCCTGACTTTC
-,TRBV5-1,TRBJ2-2,TRBD1,CASSGRDRGASTGELFF,TGCGCCAGCAGCGGCCGGGACAGGGGAGCGAGCACCGGGGAGCTGTTTTTT
few,TRBV29-1,TRBJ1-1,-,CSVVSTGNTEAFF,TGCAGCGTCGTTTCGACAGGGAACACTGAAGCTTTCTTT
once,TRBV6-1,TRBJ2-2,-,CASSEDNTGELFF,TGTGCCAGCAGTGAGGACAACACCGGGGAGCTGTTTTTT
-,TRBV9,TRBJ1-4,TRBD1,CASSARTGTNEKLFF,TGTGCCAGCAGCGCCCGGACAGGGACTAATGAAAAACTGTTTTTT
-,TRBV5-1,TRBJ2-7,-,CASARDPPWDEQYF,TGCGCCAGCGCCCGGGACCCACCCTGGGACGAGCAGTACTTC
-,TRBV28,TRBJ1-2,-,CASRVGDYGYTF,TGTGCCAGCAGGGTAGGGGACTATGGCTACACCTTC
-,TRBV6-2/TRBV6-3,TRBJ2-1,-,CASSYALAHSSYNEQFF,TGTGCCAGCAGTTACGCATTAGCGCATAGCTCCTACAATGAGCAGTTCTTC
-,TRBV5-1,TRBJ1-1,-,CASSLVGQRMTFF,TGCGCCAGCAGCTTGGTGGGGCAGAGGATGACTTTCTTT
-,TRBV4-1,TRBJ1-5,-,CASSQGQGGGNQPQHF,TGCGCCAGCAGCCAAGGGCAGGGAGGGGGCAATCAGCCCCAGCATTTT
-,TRBV10-2,TRBJ2-1,TRBD2,CASSDHPSGSIGFF,TGCGCCAGCAGTGACCATCCTAGCGGGAGTATAGGTTTCTTC
-,TRBV18,TRBJ1-2,-,CASSPPQGTHYGYTF,TGTGCCAGCTCACCCCCACAGGGAACGCACTATGGCTACACCTTC
-,TRBV27,TRBJ1-1,TRBD1,CASSLGTGANEAFF,TGTGCCAGCAGTTTAGGGACAGGGGCCAATGAAGCTTTCTTT
-,TRBV7-9,TRBJ1-1,-,CASSLASGNTEAFF,TGTGCCAGCAGCTTAGCGTCGGGGAACACTGAAGCTTTCTTT
once,TRBV18,TRBJ2-3,TRBD2,CASSRLGLAGPDTQYF,TGTGCCAGCTCTAGATTGGGACTAGCGGGACCAGATACGCAGTATTTT
many,TRBV30,TRBJ1-1,TRBD1,CAWSVPDRGRTEAFF,TGTGCCTGGAGTGTACCAGACAGGGGAAGGACTGAAGCTTTCTTT
-,TRBV7-8,TRBJ2-7,TRBD2,CASSFQVLAGVSEQYF,TGTGCCAGCAGCTTTCAAGTACTAGCGGGAGTTAGTGAGCAGTACTTC
-,TRBV10-1,TRBJ1-1,-,CASSKDLNTEAFF,TGCGCCAGCAGTAAGGATTTGAACACTGAAGCTTTCTTT
-,TRBV6-5,TRBJ1-6,-,CASISRHGFLPLHF,TGTGCCAGCATCTCTCGACACGGGTTTCTACCCCTCCACTTT
-,TRBV9,TRBJ2-2,-,CASSVVSGQTGELFF,TGTGCCAGCAGCGTAGTTTCAGGGCAGACCGGGGAGCTGTTTTTT
-,TRBV28,TRBJ2-7,-,CASSPTPTGFAYEQYF,TGTGCCAGCAGTCCTACCCCAACAGGGTTTGCCTACGAGCAGTACTTC
-,TRBV6-1,TRBJ1-3,-,CASSDPLGNTIYF,TGTGCCAGCAGTGATCCGTTGGGGAACACCATATATTTT
-,TRBV2,TRBJ1-2,-,CASTGNYGYTF,TGTGCCAGCACCGGGAACTATGGCTACACCTTC